These 10 T cell receptor beta chains were all obtained from the same sample, sequenced in a study of blood T cell repertoires in COVID-19. The data were produced by immunoSEQ multiplex PCR, yet TCRdb's version contains in-frame clones alone and is incomplete. The sample consists of around 60,000 clones, 70% to 90% of them appearing once. The specimen sequenced was peripheral blood. The receptor set was obtained from a human donor in a cohort sampled during active COVID-19.

The chain employs TRBV9 and TRBJ2-3, with TRBD2 matching 8 bases. Germline-derived CDR1 and CDR2 are SGDLS and YYNGEE. Unmatched junction bases numbered 8, after V lost 5 bases and J lost 6 bases. CDR3 length: 14 amino acids. The chain's CDR3 is CASRASGSPDTQYF. For the CDR3, the DNA is TGTGCCAGCAGGGCCAGCGGGAGTCCGGATACGCAGTATTTT.

The CDR3: CASSFTGTGGNEQFF. The CDR3 nucleotides are TGCGCCAGCAGTTTTACCGGGACAGGGGGTAATGAGCAGTTCTTC. The gene calls are TRBV4-1 and TRBJ2-1, with TRBD1 identical over 11 bases. Per the germline V gene, CDR1 is MGHRA and CDR2 is YSYEKL. The CDR3 extends over 15 amino acids. The V gene end was trimmed by 6 bases and the J gene end by 7 bases; junction bases not matched to a gene: 8.

The CDR3 loop reads CASTSSGTSVHEQYF. CDR3 in DNA: TGTGCCAGCACTAGCTCCGGGACTAGCGTCCACGAGCAGTACTTC. The V and J genes are TRBV7-2 and TRBJ2-7; 10 bases are shared with TRBD2. Germline V gene sequence: CDR1 SGHTA, CDR2 FQGNSA. The V and J ends lost 7 bases and 5 bases, in that order; junction bases with no gene match: 11. The CDR3 length is 15 residues.

The chain combines TRBV5-1 with TRBJ2-7; 9 positions match TRBD2. The CDR3 extends over 14 amino acids. J gave up 2 bases and V 2 bases, and 2 bases lay outside the gene matches. Germline CDR1 is SGHRS and CDR2 is YFSETQ. This chain's CDR3 is CASSFLAGPYEQYF. In DNA, the CDR3 is TGCGCCAGCAGCTTTCTAGCGGGACCCTACGAGCAGTACTTC. Complete variable domain (other parts from reference TRBV5-1 and TRBJ2-7): KAGVTQTPRYLIKTRGQQVTLSCSPISGHRSVSWYQQTPGQGLQFLFEYFSETQRNKGNFPGRFSGRQFSNSRSEMNVSTLELGDSALYLCASSFLAGPYEQYFGPGTRLTVT.

The gene calls are TRBV7-9 and TRBJ1-3, with 8 positions matching TRBD1. Germline V CDR1 and CDR2: SEHNR, FQNEAQ (reference sequence). This CDR3 spans 14 amino acids. Germline trimming cut 3 bases from V and 8 bases from J; bases unmatched to any gene: 6. CDR3 sequence reads: CASSFLTGGHTIYF. The CDR3, as DNA: TGTGCCAGCAGCTTTCTCACAGGGGGACACACCATATATTTT.

The genes are TRBV4-3 and TRBJ2-7; D may be TRBD1 (6 bases). Trimming removed 2 bases from V and 3 bases from J, with 14 bases in between. CDR1 and CDR2 (germline): LGHNA, YSLEER. This CDR3 has 15 residues. CDR3 sequence (DNA): TGCGCCAGCAGCCAATGGACCGGGACACTCTACGAGCAGTACTTC. This codes for CASSQWTGTLYEQYF.

The DNA of the CDR3 is TGTGCCAGCAGCTTAGAAGAGGGCAATCAGCCCCAGCATTTT. The encoded protein is CASSLEEGNQPQHF. The chain uses TRBV7-9 and TRBJ1-5; D gene unclear. Trimming took 1 base from V and 2 from J, leaving 6 bases between them. The CDR3 sequence is 14 residues long. Looked up from germline, CDR1 is SEHNR and CDR2 is FQNEAQ (reference sequence).

This chain uses TRBV4-1 with TRBJ1-1, with a tentative D call TRBD1 (5 bases). The V end was cut by 0 bases, the J end by 6 bases, with 20 bases between. The CDR3 is made up of 17 amino acids. Germline CDR1 reads MGHRA; CDR2 reads YSYEKL. In DNA form, the CDR3 reads TGCGCCAGCAGCCAAGAGACTGTCGGGGCAGGGAGGGCTGAAGCTTTCTTT. This sequence encodes CASSQETVGAGRAEAFF.

V gene TRBV28 combines with J gene TRBJ1-4; D not certain. The germline V gene encodes CDR1 MDHEN and CDR2 SYDVKM. CDR3 length: 13 residues. Trimming removed 3 bases from V and 7 bases from J, with 9 bases in between. CDR3 loop: CASSLFRGEKLFF. The CDR3 DNA is TGTGCCAGCAGTTTGTTCAGAGGTGAAAAACTGTTTTTT.

The CDR3 region has the DNA TGTGCCTGGGACCTAAGGAGTAACTATGGCTACACCTTC. Translation: CAWDLRSNYGYTF. The chain combines TRBV30 with TRBJ1-2; D uncertain. The germline V gene has CDR1 GTSNPN and CDR2 SVGIG (reference sequence). CDR3 length: 13 amino acids. Trimming pared 5 bases from V and 1 base from J, leaving 11 bases between.